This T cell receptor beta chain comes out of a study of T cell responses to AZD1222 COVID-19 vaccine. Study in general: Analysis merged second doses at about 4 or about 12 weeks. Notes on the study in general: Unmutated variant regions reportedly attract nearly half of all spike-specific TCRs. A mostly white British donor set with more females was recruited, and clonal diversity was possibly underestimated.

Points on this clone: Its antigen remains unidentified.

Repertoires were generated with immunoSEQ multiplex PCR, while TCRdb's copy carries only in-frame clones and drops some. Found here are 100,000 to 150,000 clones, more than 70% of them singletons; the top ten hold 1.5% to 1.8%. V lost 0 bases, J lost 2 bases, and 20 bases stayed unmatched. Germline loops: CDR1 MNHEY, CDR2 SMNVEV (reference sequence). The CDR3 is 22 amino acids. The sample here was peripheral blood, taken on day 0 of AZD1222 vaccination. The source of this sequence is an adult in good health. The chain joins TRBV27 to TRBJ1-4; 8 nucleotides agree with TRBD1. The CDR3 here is CASSLSREWAGQGWQTNEKLFF. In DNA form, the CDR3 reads TGTGCCAGCAGTTTATCTCGGGAGTGGGCAGGACAGGGATGGCAGACTAATGAAAAACTGTTTTTT.